Following are 7 T cell receptor beta chains from one sample sequenced in a study of OX40 agonist ivuxolimab in advanced cancers. This table comes from immunoSEQ multiplex PCR, and its TCRdb copy is limited to in-frame clones, with some not included. The sample has about 100,000 clones; about 90% are singletons. The material was CD4+ or CD8+ T cells sorted from blood, obtained in a trial of the OX40 agonist ivuxolimab. These receptors all stem from an adult with an advanced solid tumor such as melanoma, head and neck, liver or kidney cancer.

The V and J genes are TRBV14 and TRBJ1-2; 11 bases line up with TRBD1. Germline V lookup: CDR1 SGHDN, CDR2 FVKESK. V was pared by 3 bases and J by 5 bases, with 5 bases of the junction left unmatched. This CDR3 is built from 15 residues. Here the CDR3 reads CASSHPDRGPYGYTF. For the CDR3, the DNA is TGTGCCAGCAGCCACCCGGACAGGGGGCCTTATGGCTACACCTTC.

The V gene is TRBV6-6, the J gene TRBJ1-5, with D hard to call. The germline V gene encodes CDR1 MNHNY and CDR2 SVGAGI (reference sequence). The CDR3 totals 15 residues. V was clipped by 0 bases and J by 6 bases, with 12 bases between them. The CDR3 region has the DNA TGTGCCAGCAGTTACTCTGACGGGGTGGGTCAGCCCCAGCATTTT. This codes for CASSYSDGVGQPQHF.

This chain uses TRBV5-8 with TRBJ1-2; the D is unclear. The germline V gene encodes CDR1 SGHTS and CDR2 YDEGEE. Trimming removed 4 bases from V and 2 bases from J, with 12 bases in between. The CDR3 totals 14 residues. The CDR3 region is CASSPDGRNYGYTF. For the CDR3, the DNA is TGTGCCAGCAGCCCTGACGGACGGAACTATGGCTACACCTTC.

J is TRBJ1-1 and V is TRBV27, with D hard to call. Germline V gene lookup returns CDR1 MNHEY and CDR2 SMNVEV (reference sequence). The V end was cut by 8 bases, the J end by 0 bases, with 10 bases between. The CDR3 extends over 13 amino acids. The chain's CDR3 is CASGPIMNTEAFF. CDR3 bases: TGTGCCAGCGGCCCAATTATGAACACTGAAGCTTTCTTT.

CDR3 bases: TGTGCCAGCAGTACCCGGGCCGGACCAGGCCAGCCCCAGCATTTT. This gives the protein CASSTRAGPGQPQHF. The chain links TRBV6-1 to TRBJ1-5; D remains ambiguous. The germline CDR1 and CDR2 sequences are MNHNS and SASEGT. Trimming shortened V by 5 bases and J by 7 bases, and 18 bases separated the two germline ends. The CDR3 extends over 15 amino acids.

The chain uses TRBV19 and TRBJ2-6, with D unclear. This CDR3 region has 15 residues. CDR1 is LNHDA and CDR2 is SQIVND in the germline V gene (reference sequence). V dropped 6 bases and J dropped 4 bases, with 13 bases sitting between them. The CDR3 nucleotides are TGTGCCAGTAGACCCTCAGTTGCCGGGGCCAACGTCCTGACTTTC. It is translated as CASRPSVAGANVLTF.

The chain combines TRBV7-9 with TRBJ2-7, with 7 positions matching TRBD2. V gave up 2 bases and J gave up 0 bases; unmatched junction bases: 7. This CDR3 is built from 16 residues. Looked up from germline, CDR1 is SEHNR and CDR2 is FQNEAQ (reference sequence). This CDR3 is CASSLSSSGSSYEQYF. Here the CDR3 DNA reads TGTGCCAGCAGCTTATCCTCTAGCGGAAGCTCCTACGAGCAGTACTTC.